One and the same sample provided the 4 T cell receptor beta chains below, sequenced in a study of blood T cell repertoires in COVID-19. The repertoire was sequenced with immunoSEQ multiplex PCR; TCRdb's copy has only in-frame clones and lacks some. There are some 110,000 clones in the sample; less than 85% occur only once, and about 2.5% lies in the top ten. Input material: peripheral blood. Every receptor here comes from a man between 45 and 60 years old with acute or convalescent COVID-19.

The chain is built from TRBV30 and TRBJ1-1, with D maybe TRBD1 (6 bases). This CDR3 region has 12 residues. In germline, CDR1 is GTSNPN, CDR2 SVGIG (reference sequence). V was shortened by 8 bases and J by 4 bases, with 14 bases between the two germline ends. CDR3 sequence: CAITGYVTEAFF. As DNA, the CDR3 is TGTGCCATCACAGGGTATGTCACTGAAGCTTTCTTT.

The V call is TRBV13, the J call TRBJ2-3; 14 nucleotides agree with TRBD2. Germline CDR1 reads PRHDT; CDR2 reads FYEKMQ (reference sequence). The V gene end was trimmed by 5 bases and the J gene end by 4 bases; junction bases not matched to a gene: 5. This CDR3 spans 16 amino acids. The CDR3 sequence: CASSTGLAGEADTQYF. The CDR3 DNA sequence: TGTGCCAGCAGCACGGGACTAGCGGGGGAGGCAGATACGCAGTATTTT.

V usage is TRBV5-1 and J usage is TRBJ2-5; 12 positions agree with TRBD2. The CDR3 contains 15 residues. Germline V CDR1 and CDR2: SGHRS, YFSETQ. Unmatched junction bases numbered 3, after V lost 4 bases and J lost 2 bases. The CDR3 region is CASSRLAGAQETQYF. In DNA form, the CDR3 reads TGCGCCAGCAGCCGACTAGCGGGGGCGCAAGAGACCCAGTACTTC. Drawing the rest from reference TRBV5-1 and TRBJ2-5, the complete variable domain is KAGVTQTPRYLIKTRGQQVTLSCSPISGHRSVSWYQQTPGQGLQFLFEYFSETQRNKGNFPGRFSGRQFSNSRSEMNVSTLELGDSALYLCASSRLAGAQETQYFGPGTRLLVL.

The chain combines TRBV11-2 with TRBJ1-1, with 8 positions matching TRBD1. Germline V CDR1 and CDR2: SGHAT, FQNNGV. The CDR3 is made up of 13 amino acids. V lost 4 bases to trimming and J lost 11 bases; unmatched junction nucleotides: 9. The CDR3 loop reads CASSWGDDRGAFF. The CDR3 DNA is TGTGCCAGCAGCTGGGGGGATGACAGGGGTGCTTTCTTT.